What follows describes a single TCR beta chain. This specimen comes from a study of technical replicates of blood from several donors. Germline loops: CDR1 SGHRS, CDR2 YFSETQ. V was clipped by 3 bases and J by 1 base; unmatched bases: 4. The CDR3 has 14 amino acids. Using immunoSEQ multiplex PCR, the repertoire was profiled, and TCRdb retains in-frame clones only, with some absent. The profile shows about 59,000 clones, around 93% of them singletons. The chain has TRBV5-1 and TRBJ2-7, with 7 bases aligning to TRBD1. The sequence came from a human donor in good health. Some clones in this sample may be carry-over from other donors' samples. Material for sequencing was PBMCs. The CDR3 reads CASSYRTGSYEQYF. As DNA, the CDR3 is TGCGCCAGCAGCTACCGGACAGGATCCTACGAGCAGTACTTC.